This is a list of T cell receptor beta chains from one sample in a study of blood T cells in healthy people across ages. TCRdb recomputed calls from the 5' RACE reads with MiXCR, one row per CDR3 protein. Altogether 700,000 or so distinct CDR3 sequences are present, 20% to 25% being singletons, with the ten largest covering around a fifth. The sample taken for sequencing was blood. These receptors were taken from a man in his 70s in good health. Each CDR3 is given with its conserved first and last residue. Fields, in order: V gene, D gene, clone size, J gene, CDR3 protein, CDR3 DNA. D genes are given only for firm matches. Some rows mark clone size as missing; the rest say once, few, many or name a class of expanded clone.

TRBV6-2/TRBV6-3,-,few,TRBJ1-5,CASSSQDYSSQPQHF,TGTGCCAGCAGTTCACAGGATTATAGCAGTCAGCCCCAGCATTTT
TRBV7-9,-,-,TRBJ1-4,CASSLERSALQFNEKLFF,TGTGCCAGCAGCTTAGAGAGGTCCGCCCTCCAGTTTAATGAAAAACTGTTTTTT
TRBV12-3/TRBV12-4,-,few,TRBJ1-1,CASSYGWRAFF,TGTGCCAGCAGCTACGGCTGGAGGGCTTTCTTT
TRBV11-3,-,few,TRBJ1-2,CASSLGGPGTF,TGTGCCAGCAGCTTGGGGGGTCCGGGTACCTTC
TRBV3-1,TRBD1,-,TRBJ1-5,CASSGTGQTPQHF,TGTGCCAGCAGTGGGACAGGCCAGACGCCCCAGCATTTT
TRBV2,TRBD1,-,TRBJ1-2,CASSEQGVFGYTF,TGTGCCAGCAGTGAGCAGGGGGTGTTCGGCTACACCTTC
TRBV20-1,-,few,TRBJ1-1,CSASTGRQNTEAFF,TGCAGTGCTAGTACAGGGAGGCAGAACACTGAAGCTTTCTTT
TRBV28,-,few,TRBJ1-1,CASRVIPFTEAFF,TGTGCCAGCAGGGTGATCCCGTTCACTGAAGCTTTCTTT
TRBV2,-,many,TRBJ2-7,CASSWDNLYEQYF,TGTGCCAGCAGTTGGGACAACCTCTACGAGCAGTACTTC
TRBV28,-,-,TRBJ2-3,CASRYRFSGMGRRDTQYF,TGTGCCAGCAGATACAGATTCTCCGGGATGGGGCGACGAGATACGCAGTATTTT
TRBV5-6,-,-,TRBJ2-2,CASSLGQALTGELFF,TGTGCCAGCAGCTTGGGGCAGGCGCTCACCGGGGAGCTGTTTTTT
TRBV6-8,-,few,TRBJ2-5,CASSSPRGEETQYF,TGTGCCAGCAGCTCCCCCAGGGGGGAAGAGACCCAGTACTTC
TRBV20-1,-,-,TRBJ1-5,CSARSGTSNQPQHF,TGCAGTGCTAGGAGTGGCACGAGCAATCAGCCCCAGCATTTT
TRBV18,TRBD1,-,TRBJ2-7,CASSPPPTGVPYEQYF,TGTGCCAGCTCACCACCGCCTACAGGGGTGCCCTACGAGCAGTACTTC
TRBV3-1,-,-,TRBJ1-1,CASSKGPTEAFF,TGTGCCAGCAGCAAGGGACCCACTGAAGCTTTCTTT
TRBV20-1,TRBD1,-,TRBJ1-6,CSARAGQGTFFHF,TGCAGTGCTAGAGCGGGACAGGGCACCTTCTTCCACTTT
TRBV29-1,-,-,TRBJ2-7,CSVALSVGEQYF,TGCAGCGTTGCCCTAAGTGTCGGCGAGCAGTACTTC
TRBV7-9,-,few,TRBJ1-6,CASSLLGGNRRPNNSPLHF,TGTGCCAGCAGTTTATTGGGGGGGAACCGCCGGCCTAATAATTCACCCCTCCACTTT
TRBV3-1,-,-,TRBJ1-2,CASRHRTDYGYTF,TGTGCCAGCAGGCACAGGACAGATTATGGCTACACCTTC
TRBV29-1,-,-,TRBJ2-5,CSVGTARETQYF,TGCAGCGTTGGGACAGCCAGGGAGACCCAGTACTTC
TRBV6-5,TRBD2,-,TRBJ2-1,CASSWDPGLVANEQFF,TGTGCCAGCAGTTGGGATCCGGGACTAGTGGCCAATGAGCAGTTCTTC
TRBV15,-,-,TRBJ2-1,CATSRDRAGPYNEQFF,TGTGCCACCAGCAGAGATCGGGCAGGGCCCTACAATGAGCAGTTCTTC
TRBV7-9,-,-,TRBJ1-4,CASSPTGQYEKLFF,TGTGCCAGCAGCCCAACCGGACAGTACGAAAAACTGTTTTTT
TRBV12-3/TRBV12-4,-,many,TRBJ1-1,CASSLGRRNTEAFF,TGTGCCAGCAGCTTAGGACGTCGGAACACTGAAGCTTTCTTT
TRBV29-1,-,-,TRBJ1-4,CSVSVPPEKLFF,TGCAGCGTCTCCGTTCCTCCCGAAAAACTGTTTTTT
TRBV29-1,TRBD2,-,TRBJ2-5,CSVERGLAEETQYF,TGCAGCGTTGAAAGGGGACTAGCTGAGGAGACCCAGTACTTC
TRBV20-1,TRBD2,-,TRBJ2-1,CSAQPAGVNYNEQFF,TGCAGTGCTCAACCAGCGGGGGTCAACTACAATGAGCAGTTCTTC
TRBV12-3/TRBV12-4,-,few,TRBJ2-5,CASRSRGKGETQYF,TGTGCCAGCAGATCCAGGGGAAAGGGAGAGACCCAGTACTTC
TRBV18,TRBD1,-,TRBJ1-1,CASSRDRVAANTEAFF,TGTGCCAGCTCACGGGACAGGGTTGCGGCGAACACTGAAGCTTTCTTT
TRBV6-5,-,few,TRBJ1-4,CASSLSMSNEKLFF,TGTGCCAGCAGTTTGAGCATGAGTAATGAAAAACTGTTTTTT
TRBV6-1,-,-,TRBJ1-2,CASSEFVGAYGYTF,TGTGCCAGCAGTGAATTCGTGGGTGCCTATGGCTACACCTTC
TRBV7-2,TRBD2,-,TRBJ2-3,CASSLQAAGGSGDTQYF,TGTGCCAGCAGCCTACAGGCAGCGGGGGGCAGCGGAGATACGCAGTATTTT
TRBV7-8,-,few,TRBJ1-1,CASSLWAGGGTEAFF,TGTGCCAGCAGCTTATGGGCCGGTGGGGGCACTGAAGCTTTCTTT
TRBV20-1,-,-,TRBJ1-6,CSARPLSGKDNSPLHF,TGCAGTGCTAGGCCACTCTCCGGGAAGGATAATTCACCCCTCCACTTT
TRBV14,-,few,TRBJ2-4,CASSQVGTTAKNIQYF,TGTGCCAGCAGCCAAGTTGGCACGACAGCCAAAAACATTCAGTACTTC
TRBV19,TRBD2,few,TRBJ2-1,CASSIGLANEQFF,TGTGCCAGTAGTATAGGACTAGCAAATGAGCAGTTCTTC
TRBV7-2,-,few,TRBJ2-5,CASSLTVKETQYF,TGTGCCAGCAGCCTGACGGTGAAAGAGACCCAGTACTTC
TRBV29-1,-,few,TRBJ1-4,CSAGWSPGEELFF,TGCAGCGCCGGGTGGTCCCCGGGGGAAGAACTGTTTTTT
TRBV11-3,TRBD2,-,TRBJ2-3,CASSYRRTSGRALDTQYF,TGTGCCAGCAGCTATCGTCGGACTAGCGGGAGGGCCCTGGATACGCAGTATTTT
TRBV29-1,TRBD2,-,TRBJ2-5,CSVESRGLQETQYF,TGCAGCGTTGAATCGCGGGGGTTACAAGAGACCCAGTACTTC
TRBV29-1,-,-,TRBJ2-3,CSARQVRSTDTQYF,TGCAGCGCGCGACAGGTGAGGAGCACAGATACGCAGTATTTT
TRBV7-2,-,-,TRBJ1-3,CASSLGSLNSGNTIYF,TGTGCCAGCAGCTTAGGTAGCCTCAATTCTGGAAACACCATATATTTT
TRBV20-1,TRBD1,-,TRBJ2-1,CSAYRTGGNEQFF,TGCAGTGCTTACCGGACAGGGGGCAATGAGCAGTTCTTC
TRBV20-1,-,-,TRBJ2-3,CSTTGPNGYVGGTLTDTQYF,TGCAGCACTACAGGTCCTAATGGGTATGTCGGCGGAACCCTCACAGATACGCAGTATTTT